The entry that follows covers one T cell receptor beta chain sequence. The antigen remains unidentified. This record comes from a study of cytomegalovirus exposure and HLA in healthy donors. Study-level information: The Caucasian-associated ancestry cluster contained about four fifths of the approximately 390 genotyped donors. General observations from the study: Most TCR sequences were uncommon, yet certain public TCRs appeared in many donors.

Germline V lookup: CDR1 MNHGY, CDR2 SAAAGT. The CDR3 runs to 12 residues. Trimming cost V 7 bases and J 2 bases, with 9 bases left between them. The PCR contained 60 Vbeta and 13 Jbeta primers. The protocol was immunoSEQ multiplex PCR, while the TCRdb copy is restricted to in-frame clones and leaves out a portion. Its table lists about 52,000 clones. This sequence was found in a woman aged 45-59 years in good health and CMV-seropositive. The gene calls are TRBV6-8 and TRBJ2-7, with D possibly being TRBD1 (6 bases). Sequences were obtained from PBMCs. The CDR3 bases are TGTGCCAGCACAGGGGTGACCTACGAGCAGTACTTC. It encodes CASTGVTYEQYF.